Following are 30 T cell receptor beta chains from one sample sequenced in a study of blood T cell repertoires in COVID-19. The method was immunoSEQ multiplex PCR; TCRdb's version includes in-frame clones alone and lacks a portion of them. This sample has more than 45,000 clones; approximately 90% occur once, and the top ten carry roughly 6.5%. The sequencing sample was made of peripheral blood. All receptors come from a woman aged 55 to 70 with COVID-19, enrolled during active disease.

The J gene is TRBJ1-2, the V gene TRBV5-6; D not certain. Germline CDR1 and CDR2: SGHDT and YYEEEE. The CDR3 is made up of 12 amino acids. Trimming took off 3 bases at V and 7 bases at J, with 10 bases between the two ends. CDR3 amino acids: CASSSKPTGYTF. CDR3 in DNA: TGTGCCAGCAGCTCAAAGCCCACTGGCTACACCTTC. Filled out from reference TRBV5-6 and TRBJ1-2, the complete variable domain reads DAGVTQSPTHLIKTRGQQVTLRCSPKSGHDTVSWYQQALGQGPQFIFQYYEEEERQRGNFPDRFSGHQFPNYSSELNVNALLLGDSALYLCASSSKPTGYTFGSGTRLTVV.

The genes are TRBV14 and TRBJ2-1; 8 positions match TRBD2. The CDR3 runs to 16 residues. Germline V lookup: CDR1 SGHDN, CDR2 FVKESK. J was trimmed by 7 bases and V by 3 bases; bases with no gene match: 11. CDR3 protein: CASSHVGSGSANEQFF. DNA for the CDR3: TGTGCCAGCAGCCACGTCGGGAGCGGGAGTGCAAATGAGCAGTTCTTC.

The chain has TRBV19 and TRBJ2-1; 11 nucleotides match TRBD2. This CDR3 has 15 residues. V shed 6 bases and J 8 bases; nucleotides not matched to a gene: 9. The V gene's germline CDR1 is LNHDA and CDR2 SQIVND (reference sequence). CDR3 sequence (DNA): TGTGCCAGTAGCCCAGCTAGCGGGAGGACGTATGAGCAGTTCTTC. Its translation is CASSPASGRTYEQFF.

The rearrangement joins TRBV21-1 to TRBJ1-1; TRBD1, the table's D call, lacks a check against the DNA. TRBV21-1 is labeled a pseudogene. The CDR3 spans 14 residues. CDR3 region: CASSRPTGYTEAFF. The CDR3 DNA follows: TGTGCCAGCAGCAGGCCGACAGGGTACACTGAAGCTTTCTTT.

This clone was counted once. The CDR3 loop reads CASSEGARAQYF. The CDR3 coding sequence is TGTGCCAGCAGTGAAGGGGCCCGGGCGCAGTATTTT. The chain carries TRBV25-1 and TRBJ2-3; TRBD1 might be the D (5 bases). Between the trimmed V and J ends, which lost 2 bases and 10 bases, there was a span of 10 bases. CDR1 is MGHDK, CDR2 SYGVNS, per germline. The CDR3 length is 12 residues.

V gene TRBV4-2 combines with J gene TRBJ2-2, with 7 bases that match TRBD2. Trimming at V came to 0 bases and at J to 5 bases, leaving 6 bases not matched to a gene. From germline, CDR1 is LGHNA and CDR2 YNFKEQ. The CDR3 loop spans 16 amino acids. As DNA, the CDR3 is TGTGCCAGCAGCCAAGATAGGGCGGGAGAGACCGGGGAGCTGTTTTTT. This translates into CASSQDRAGETGELFF.

This chain connects TRBV9 to TRBJ1-5; no clear D gene. The CDR3 covers 13 residues. CDR1 SGDLS and CDR2 YYNGEE come from the germline V gene. V gave up 4 bases and J gave up 3 bases, with 8 bases separating them. For the CDR3, the DNA is TGTGCCAGCAGCCCCGACTTCAATCAGCCCCAGCATTTT. Translating it yields CASSPDFNQPQHF.

The chain couples TRBV9 to TRBJ2-1; D perhaps matches TRBD2 (5 bases). V dropped 0 bases and J dropped 1 base, with 17 bases sitting between them. The germline V gene encodes CDR1 SGDLS and CDR2 YYNGEE. This CDR3 is built from 18 residues. CDR3 bases: TGTGCCAGCAGCGTAGCAATTTCCCCGACGGGATCCTACAATGAGCAGTTCTTC. This gives the protein CASSVAISPTGSYNEQFF.

This clone was seen only once. The chain uses TRBV19 and TRBJ1-1; D is possibly TRBD1 (5 bases). The V end was cut by 6 bases, the J end by 0 bases, with 11 bases between. CDR3 length: 14 amino acids. Germline V gene data show CDR1 as LNHDA and CDR2 as SQIVND (reference sequence). Here the CDR3 reads CASRATVVNTEAFF. In DNA, the CDR3 is TGTGCCAGTAGGGCGACAGTAGTGAACACTGAAGCTTTCTTT. Full variable domain (remainder filled in from reference TRBV19 and TRBJ1-1): DGGITQSPKYLFRKEGQNVTLSCEQNLNHDAMYWYRQDPGQGLRLIYYSQIVNDFQKGDIAEGYSVSREKKESFPLTVTSAQKNPTAFYLCASRATVVNTEAFFGQGTRLTVV.

The genes are TRBV2 and TRBJ1-5; possible D gene TRBD1, 6 bases. The CDR3 loop spans 16 amino acids. The germline V gene encodes CDR1 SNHLY and CDR2 FYNNEI. V lost 2 bases and J lost 2, with 13 bases in between. CDR3 sequence reads: CASSERSPGGNQPQHF. Here the CDR3 DNA reads TGTGCCAGCAGTGAAAGGTCGCCAGGGGGCAATCAGCCCCAGCATTTT. The full variable domain, completed using reference TRBV2 and TRBJ1-5, is EPEVTQTPSHQVTQMGQEVILRCVPISNHLYFYWYRQILGQKVEFLVSFYNNEISEKSEIFDDQFSVERPDGSNFTLKIRSTKLEDSAMYFCASSERSPGGNQPQHFGDGTRLSIL.

The chain carries TRBV5-4 and TRBJ2-1, with D perhaps TRBD2 (6 bases). The CDR3 sequence is 15 residues long. The V end was cut by 4 bases, the J end by 9 bases, with 20 bases between. CDR1 is SGHNT, CDR2 YYREEE, per germline (reference sequence). The chain's CDR3 is CASSPPPGGIGEQFF. The CDR3 nucleotides read TGTGCCAGCAGCCCCCCCCCGGGCGGGATCGGTGAGCAGTTCTTC.

This clone was seen only once. The V call is TRBV5-1, the J call TRBJ1-2; TRBD1 agrees at 7 bases. V lost 2 bases and J lost 6; bases outside the gene matches: 7. Germline CDR1 SGHRS, CDR2 YFSETQ. The CDR3 consists of 14 residues. The CDR3 region has the DNA TGCGCCAGCAGCTTTGAGACAGGGAGTCATGGCTACACCTTC. Protein sequence: CASSFETGSHGYTF.

This clone is a singleton in its sample. This chain links TRBV30 with TRBJ1-2; D is ambiguous. Germline lookup yields CDR1 GTSNPN and CDR2 SVGIG (reference sequence). Trimming pared 1 base from V and 7 bases from J, leaving 13 bases between. The CDR3 sequence is 13 residues long. The CDR3, as DNA: TGTGCCTGGAGTGGAGTTCGCGACTCTGGCTACACCTTC. Its protein product is CAWSGVRDSGYTF.

This clone has a single count. The V and J genes are TRBV6-2 or TRBV6-3 and TRBJ1-1; TRBD1 agrees at 7 bases. Losses at the gene ends were 5 bases for V and 0 bases for J; bases not matched to a gene: 6. CDR3 size: 15 residues. The germline CDR1 and CDR2 sequences are MNHEY and SVGEGT. The CDR3 sequence: CASSSSTGLNTEAFF. As DNA, the CDR3 is TGTGCCAGCAGTAGTTCGACAGGGCTGAACACTGAAGCTTTCTTT.

The chain carries TRBV3-1 (or the pseudogene TRBV3-2) and TRBJ2-7, with TRBD2 matching 11 bases. The germline V gene has CDR1 LGHDT and CDR2 YNNKEL (reference sequence). The CDR3 sequence is 18 residues long. V trimming: 0 bases; J trimming: 0 bases; junction bases outside the gene matches: 7. CDR3 loop: CASSQEGELAGVSYEQYF. The CDR3 coding sequence is TGTGCCAGCAGCCAAGAAGGGGAACTAGCGGGAGTCTCCTACGAGCAGTACTTC.

The genes are TRBV2 and TRBJ1-2; no clear D gene. The CDR3 extends over 11 amino acids. Germline CDR1 SNHLY, CDR2 FYNNEI. Trimming left V 6 bases short and J 9 bases short, with 11 bases between. The CDR3: CASSLTMSYTF. DNA of the CDR3: TGTGCCAGCAGCCTTACTATGAGCTACACCTTC.

The chain links TRBV28 to TRBJ2-7; 8 bases are shared with TRBD1. Germline V lookup: CDR1 MDHEN, CDR2 SYDVKM. The CDR3 covers 16 residues. J gave up 2 bases and V 7 bases, and 13 bases lay outside the gene matches. CDR3 sequence reads: CASKSPGQERTYEQYF. The DNA for the CDR3 is TGTGCCAGCAAATCACCGGGACAGGAGAGGACCTACGAGCAGTACTTC.

CDR3 sequence: CASSYRTPNEQFF. For the CDR3, the DNA is TGTGCCAGCAGCTATCGGACTCCCAATGAGCAGTTCTTC. V usage is TRBV7-2 and J usage is TRBJ2-1; the D gene is possibly TRBD2 (5 bases). Germline V gene sequence: CDR1 SGHTA, CDR2 FQGNSA. V was clipped by 4 bases and J by 6 bases, with 10 bases between them. This CDR3 spans 13 amino acids.

V is TRBV4-1 and J is TRBJ2-5, with D tentatively TRBD1 (5 bases). Germline V lookup: CDR1 MGHRA, CDR2 YSYEKL. Trimming stripped 1 base from V and 1 base from J, with 13 bases between. This CDR3 contains 16 residues. The CDR3 region is CASSQAHTGVQETQYF. DNA for the CDR3: TGCGCCAGCAGCCAAGCCCATACAGGAGTCCAAGAGACCCAGTACTTC.

V and J are TRBV7-2 and TRBJ2-7; D unclear. Germline V CDR1 and CDR2: SGHTA, FQGNSA. V shed 5 bases and J shed 3 bases, with 8 bases lying between them. The CDR3 loop spans 12 amino acids. CDR3 sequence reads: CASSPSYYEQYF. In DNA, the CDR3 is TGTGCCAGCAGCCCCTCCTACTACGAGCAGTACTTC. Supplemented by reference TRBV7-2 and TRBJ2-7, the full variable domain reads GAGVSQSPSNKVTEKGKDVELRCDPISGHTALYWYRQSLGQGLEFLIYFQGNSAPDKSGLPSDRFSAERTGGSVSTLTIQRTQQEDSAVYLCASSPSYYEQYFGPGTRLTVT.

This clone was seen just once. The V and J genes are TRBV6-6 and TRBJ1-2; perhaps TRBD1 as D (5 bases). The germline V gene encodes CDR1 MNHNY and CDR2 SVGAGI (reference sequence). The CDR3 extends over 12 amino acids. V was trimmed by 2 bases and J by 8 bases, leaving 9 bases between them. The CDR3 bases are TGTGCCAGCAGTTACCCGGGGGAGGGCTACACCTTC. This codes for CASSYPGEGYTF.

The V call is TRBV7-2, the J call TRBJ2-5; TRBD2 matches 7 bases. V dropped 4 bases and J dropped 2; count of bases not matched to a gene: 7. CDR3 length equals 15 residues. CDR1 SGHTA and CDR2 FQGNSA come from the germline V gene. The DNA for the CDR3 is TGTGCCAGCAGCTCAATTCCGGGACTACAAGAGACCCAGTACTTC. It translates to CASSSIPGLQETQYF.

J is TRBJ2-6 and V is TRBV28; 9 nucleotides match TRBD1. The CDR3 spans 18 residues. The J segment lost 3 bases and the V segment lost 6 bases, leaving 12 bases of the junction unmatched. Germline V CDR1 and CDR2: MDHEN, SYDVKM. The CDR3, as DNA: TGTGCCAGCAGCCTACCGGGACAGGGTGTTGGTGGGGCCAACGTCCTGACTTTC. Translated, it gives CASSLPGQGVGGANVLTF.

The V call is TRBV6-5, the J call TRBJ1-4; 9 positions agree with TRBD1. The V and J ends lost 6 bases and 10 bases, in that order; junction bases with no gene match: 9. The CDR3 loop spans 14 amino acids. Germline V CDR1 and CDR2: MNHEY, SVGAGI. The CDR3, as DNA: TGTGCCAGCAGCACAACCGGGACAGGGCGAAAACTGTTTTTT. It encodes CASSTTGTGRKLFF.

The chain joins TRBV2 to TRBJ1-5; D is perhaps TRBD1 (5 bases). Trimming stripped 1 base from V and 11 bases from J, with 15 bases between. The CDR3 runs to 14 residues. The germline V gene encodes CDR1 SNHLY and CDR2 FYNNEI. CDR3 amino acids: CASSEVGPDWAQHF. The CDR3, as DNA: TGTGCCAGCAGTGAAGTGGGGCCTGACTGGGCCCAGCATTTT. Full variable domain (outside the CDR3, taken from reference TRBV2 and TRBJ1-5): EPEVTQTPSHQVTQMGQEVILRCVPISNHLYFYWYRQILGQKVEFLVSFYNNEISEKSEIFDDQFSVERPDGSNFTLKIRSTKLEDSAMYFCASSEVGPDWAQHFGDGTRLSIL.

This rearrangement joins TRBV5-1 to TRBJ1-5; 7 bases agree with TRBD1. Looked up from germline, CDR1 is SGHRS and CDR2 is YFSETQ. V shed 8 bases, J shed 1 base, and the junction held 12 bases outside the gene matches. This CDR3 has 16 residues. CDR3 nucleotides: TGCGCCAGAAGCGGGGTAGGACAGGCGAGCAATCAGCCCCAGCATTTT. This codes for CARSGVGQASNQPQHF. The whole variable domain, remainder taken from reference TRBV5-1 and TRBJ1-5, is KAGVTQTPRYLIKTRGQQVTLSCSPISGHRSVSWYQQTPGQGLQFLFEYFSETQRNKGNFPGRFSGRQFSNSRSEMNVSTLELGDSALYLCARSGVGQASNQPQHFGDGTRLSIL.

The chain is built from TRBV28 and TRBJ1-2, with TRBD1 matching 7 bases. This CDR3 region has 15 residues. The junction had 18 bases not matched to a gene; V was cut back by 6 bases and J by 11 bases. Germline CDR1 reads MDHEN; CDR2 reads SYDVKM. CDR3 sequence reads: CASSGQVAPTGVYTF. CDR3 in DNA: TGTGCCAGCAGCGGACAGGTAGCTCCAACAGGGGTTTACACCTTC.

V and J are TRBV6-4 and TRBJ2-2; 7 bases line up with TRBD2. Germline V gives CDR1 MRHNA, CDR2 SNTAGT. V trimming: 5 bases; J trimming: 0 bases; junction bases outside the gene matches: 9. The CDR3 has 17 residues. CDR3 in amino acids: CASSFSRTRANTGELFF. DNA for the CDR3: TGTGCCAGCAGTTTTTCAAGGACTAGAGCGAACACCGGGGAGCTGTTTTTT.

The chain is built from TRBV2 and TRBJ1-6; TRBD1 agrees at 10 bases. The germline V gene encodes CDR1 SNHLY and CDR2 FYNNEI. V was clipped by 4 bases and J by 7 bases; unmatched bases: 4. The CDR3 consists of 15 residues. CDR3 bases: TGTGCCAGCAGTGTTACGGACAGGGGGAATTCACCCCTCCACTTT. Translation gives CASSVTDRGNSPLHF.

This chain connects TRBV6-6 to TRBJ1-1; D perhaps matches TRBD1 (5 bases). V was clipped by 2 bases and J by 5 bases, with 15 bases between them. CDR3 size: 15 residues. Germline CDR1 MNHNY, CDR2 SVGAGI (reference sequence). CDR3 protein: CASSYGDSGGTEAFF. The CDR3 bases are TGTGCCAGCAGTTACGGGGACTCTGGCGGAACTGAAGCTTTCTTT.